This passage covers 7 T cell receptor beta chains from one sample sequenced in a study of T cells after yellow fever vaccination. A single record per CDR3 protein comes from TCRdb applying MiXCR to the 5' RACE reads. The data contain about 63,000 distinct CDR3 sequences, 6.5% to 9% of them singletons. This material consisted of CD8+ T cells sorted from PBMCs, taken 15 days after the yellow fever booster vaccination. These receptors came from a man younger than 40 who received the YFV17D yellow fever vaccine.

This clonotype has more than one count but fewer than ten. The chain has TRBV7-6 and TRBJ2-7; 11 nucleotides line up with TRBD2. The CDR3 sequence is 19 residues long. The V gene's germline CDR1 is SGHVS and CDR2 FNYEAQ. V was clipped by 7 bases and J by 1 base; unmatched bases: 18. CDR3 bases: TGTGCCAGCACCAGTGGAGGGACTAGCGGAGTGGGGGGGTCCTACGAGCAGTACTTC. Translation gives CASTSGGTSGVGGSYEQYF.

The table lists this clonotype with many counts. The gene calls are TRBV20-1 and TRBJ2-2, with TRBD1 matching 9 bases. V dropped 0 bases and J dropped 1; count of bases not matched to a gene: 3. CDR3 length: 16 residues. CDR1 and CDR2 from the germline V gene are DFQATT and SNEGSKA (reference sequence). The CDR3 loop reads CSARDRDRENTGELFF. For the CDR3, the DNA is TGCAGTGCTAGAGACCGGGACAGGGAGAACACCGGGGAGCTGTTTTTT.

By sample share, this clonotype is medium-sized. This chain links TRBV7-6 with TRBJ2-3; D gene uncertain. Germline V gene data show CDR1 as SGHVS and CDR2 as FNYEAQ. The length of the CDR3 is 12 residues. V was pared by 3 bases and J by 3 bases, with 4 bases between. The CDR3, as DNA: TGTGCCAGCAGCTTCGGGACAGATACGCAGTATTTT. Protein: CASSFGTDTQYF.

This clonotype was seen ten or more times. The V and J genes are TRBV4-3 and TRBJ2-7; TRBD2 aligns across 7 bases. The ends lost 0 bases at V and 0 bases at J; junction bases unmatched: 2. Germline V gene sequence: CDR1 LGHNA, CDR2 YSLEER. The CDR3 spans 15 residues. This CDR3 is CASSQDGGSSYEQYF. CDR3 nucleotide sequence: TGCGCCAGCAGCCAAGATGGCGGGAGCTCCTACGAGCAGTACTTC.

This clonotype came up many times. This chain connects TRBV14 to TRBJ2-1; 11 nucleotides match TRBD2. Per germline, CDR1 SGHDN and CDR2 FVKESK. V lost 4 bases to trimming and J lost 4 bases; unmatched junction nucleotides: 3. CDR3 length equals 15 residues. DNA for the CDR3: TGTGCCAGCAGCCGCGGGACTAGCGGTTACAATGAGCAGTTCTTC. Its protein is CASSRGTSGYNEQFF. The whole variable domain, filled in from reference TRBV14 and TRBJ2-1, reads EAGVTQFPSHSVIEKGQTVTLRCDPISGHDNLYWYRRVMGKEIKFLLHFVKESKQDESGMPNNRFLAERTGGTYSTLKVQPAELEDSGVYFCASSRGTSGYNEQFFGPGTRLTVL.

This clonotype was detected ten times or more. CDR3 sequence reads: CASSLENYEQYF. The CDR3 DNA is TGTGCCAGCAGCTTAGAAAACTACGAGCAGTACTTC. This chain joins TRBV7-9 and TRBJ2-7; D is unresolved. The germline CDR1 and CDR2 sequences are SEHNR and FQNEAQ (reference sequence). V dropped 1 base and J dropped 3 bases, with 4 bases sitting between them. CDR3 length: 12 amino acids.

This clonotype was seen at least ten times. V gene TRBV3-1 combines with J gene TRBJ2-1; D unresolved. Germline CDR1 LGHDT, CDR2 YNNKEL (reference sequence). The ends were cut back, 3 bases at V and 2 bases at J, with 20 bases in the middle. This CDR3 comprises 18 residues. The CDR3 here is CASSHYIVTAETYNEQFF. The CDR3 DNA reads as TGTGCCAGCAGCCATTATATCGTAACGGCGGAGACCTACAATGAGCAGTTCTTC.